These 31 T cell receptor beta chains were all obtained from the same sample, sequenced in a study of blood T cell repertoires in COVID-19. The data were produced by immunoSEQ multiplex PCR, yet TCRdb's version contains in-frame clones alone and is incomplete. The sample contains under 150,000 clones, about 83% of which appear only once. The sample consisted of peripheral blood. The source is a middle-aged woman with acute or convalescent COVID-19.

This clone was observed once. The CDR3 is CASSRAGMNTEAFF. The CDR3 DNA reads as TGTGCCAGCAGTAGGGCAGGGATGAACACTGAAGCTTTCTTT. The chain carries TRBV2 and TRBJ1-1; D may be TRBD1 (5 bases). In germline, CDR1 is SNHLY, CDR2 FYNNEI. V was cut by 5 bases and J by 0 bases, with 10 bases left in between. The CDR3 length is 14 residues.

V gene TRBV2 combines with J gene TRBJ2-1, with a tentative D call TRBD2 (6 bases). V dropped 0 bases and J dropped 1 base, with 7 bases sitting between them. Germline CDR1 is SNHLY and CDR2 is FYNNEI. The CDR3 contains 15 residues. The CDR3 nucleotides are TGTGCCAGCAGTGAAGCGGGAGGTTCCTACAATGAGCAGTTCTTC. It specifies CASSEAGGSYNEQFF. Using reference TRBV2 and TRBJ2-1 for the parts outside the CDR3, the full variable domain is EPEVTQTPSHQVTQMGQEVILRCVPISNHLYFYWYRQILGQKVEFLVSFYNNEISEKSEIFDDQFSVERPDGSNFTLKIRSTKLEDSAMYFCASSEAGGSYNEQFFGPGTRLTVL.

The rearrangement joins TRBV12-3 or TRBV12-4 to TRBJ1-3; unclear D gene. The V end was cut by 6 bases, the J end by 2 bases, with 8 bases between. The CDR3 runs to 13 residues. CDR3 nucleotide sequence: TGTGCCAGCAGCGGGAGCCCTGGAAACACCATATATTTT. This encodes CASSGSPGNTIYF.

The rearrangement uses TRBV30 and TRBJ1-1, with 8 bases that match TRBD1. The CDR3 runs 14 residues. The germline gives CDR1 GTSNPN, CDR2 SVGIG (reference sequence). Trimming took 1 base from V and 1 from J; bases not matched to a gene: 2. CDR3 loop: CAWSGDRKNTEAFF. The CDR3 DNA sequence: TGTGCCTGGAGTGGGGACAGGAAGAACACTGAAGCTTTCTTT.

This clone was recorded only once. This chain joins TRBV9 and TRBJ2-7, with 7 nucleotides matching TRBD2. Germline lookup yields CDR1 SGDLS and CDR2 YYNGEE. The CDR3 covers 13 residues. Unmatched junction bases numbered 1, after V lost 0 bases and J lost 4 bases. CDR3 sequence (DNA): TGTGCCAGCAGCGTAGGACTAGCTTACGAGCAGTACTTC. Translating it yields CASSVGLAYEQYF.

The chain joins TRBV19 to TRBJ2-7; the D is unclear. The CDR3 has 16 amino acids. Germline-derived CDR1 and CDR2 are LNHDA and SQIVND (reference sequence). With 5 bases removed from V and 0 bases from J, the gap between germline ends came to 17 bases. The CDR3 DNA is TGTGCCAGTAGTCCCCACGACGGCGCTAGCTCCTACGAGCAGTACTTC. Translation gives CASSPHDGASSYEQYF.

The V gene is TRBV20-1, the J gene TRBJ1-2; a possible D gene is TRBD1 (6 bases). CDR1 and CDR2 (germline): DFQATT, SNEGSKA (reference sequence). The CDR3 runs 10 residues. V lost 6 bases and J lost 6, with 8 bases in between. CDR3 amino acids: CSAHRDGYTF. CDR3 bases: TGCAGTGCGCACAGGGATGGCTACACCTTC.

As for this clone: At one end the junction does not follow the germline gene, possibly because of a read error. The genes are TRBV7-3 and TRBJ2-1, with no clear D. Germline V gene sequence: CDR1 SGHTA, CDR2 FQGTGA. This CDR3 spans 16 amino acids. CDR3 in amino acids: CASSLTRESSYNEQFF. The CDR3 DNA is TGTGCCAGCAGCCTAACACGAGAAAGCTCCTACAATGAGCAGTTCTTC.

CDR3 amino acids: CASSLAEALDNEKLFF. The CDR3 DNA reads as TGTGCCAGCAGCTTAGCCGAGGCCTTGGATAATGAAAAACTGTTTTTT. V is TRBV7-8 and J is TRBJ1-4; D not certain. CDR3 length: 16 amino acids. Per germline, CDR1 SGHVS and CDR2 FQNEAQ. V dropped 0 bases and J dropped 4 bases, with 12 bases sitting between them. Based on the CDR3 plus reference TRBV7-8 and TRBJ1-4, the full variable domain is GAGVSQSPRYKVAKRGQDVALRCDPISGHVSLFWYQQALGQGPEFLTYFQNEAQLDKSGLPSDRFFAERPEGSVSTLKIQRTQQEDSAVYLCASSLAEALDNEKLFFGSGTQLSVL.

This chain uses TRBV4-1 with TRBJ2-7; D gene ambiguous. Trimming took off 2 bases at V and 2 bases at J, with 7 bases between the two ends. The CDR3 is 13 amino acids. Germline V CDR1 and CDR2: MGHRA, YSYEKL. The CDR3 nucleotides read TGCGCCAGCAGCCAAAGAGACACCTACGAGCAGTACTTC. Translation: CASSQRDTYEQYF.

V and J are TRBV9 and TRBJ1-2, with TRBD1 matching over 10 bases. The V gene's germline CDR1 is SGDLS and CDR2 YYNGEE. After removal of 0 bases from V and 7 bases from J, the junction contained 15 bases not matched to a gene. The CDR3 runs 18 residues. Written as DNA, the CDR3 is TGTGCCAGCAGCGTAGATTCTCATGGCGACAGGGGGCGCACTGGCTACACCTTC. Protein product: CASSVDSHGDRGRTGYTF. The variable domain in full, completed from reference TRBV9 and TRBJ1-2, reads DSGVTQTPKHLITATGQRVTLRCSPRSGDLSVYWYQQSLDQGLQFLIQYYNGEERAKGNILERFSAQQFPDLHSELNLSSLELGDSALYFCASSVDSHGDRGRTGYTFGSGTRLTVV.

The V and J genes are TRBV9 and TRBJ1-5, with 7 bases matching TRBD1. The CDR3 is 15 amino acids. CDR1 is SGDLS, CDR2 YYNGEE, per germline. The V segment lost 0 bases and the J segment 9 bases; nucleotides outside the gene matches: 9. In nucleotides, the CDR3 is TGTGCCAGCAGCGTAGCCGGGACAGTTGCTTCGCCCCAGCATTTT. Encoded protein: CASSVAGTVASPQHF.

This clone has just one count. The chain carries TRBV2 and TRBJ2-5; 9 nucleotides match TRBD2. The CDR3 runs to 16 residues. Trimming cost V 3 bases and J 4 bases; bases outside gene matches: 9. The V gene's germline CDR1 is SNHLY and CDR2 FYNNEI. The CDR3 region has the DNA TGTGCCAGCAGTGACCGGGCGGGGGGGCTCGGAGAGACCCAGTACTTC. The encoded protein is CASSDRAGGLGETQYF.

This clone came up a few times. The sample has other DNA sequences that encode this CDR3 too. The V and J genes are TRBV6-5 and TRBJ2-7; 9 bases are shared with TRBD1. CDR1 and CDR2 (germline): MNHEY, SVGAGI. Germline trimming cut 0 bases from V and 1 base from J; bases unmatched to any gene: 1. CDR3 length: 15 residues. CDR3 loop: CASSYSGTGSYEQYF. The CDR3 bases are TGTGCCAGCAGTTACTCCGGGACAGGGTCCTACGAGCAGTACTTC.

J is TRBJ1-1 and V is TRBV16; 9 positions agree with TRBD1. CDR1 and CDR2 (germline): KGHSY, FQNENV. Germline trimming cut 0 bases from V and 5 bases from J; bases unmatched to any gene: 4. This CDR3 comprises 15 residues. CDR3 nucleotide sequence: TGTGCCAGCAGCCAATCGGGACAGGGAAGGACTGAAGCTTTCTTT. Its protein is CASSQSGQGRTEAFF.

The rearrangement uses TRBV6-5 and TRBJ1-1; D is possibly TRBD1 (5 bases). CDR3 length: 15 amino acids. Looked up from germline, CDR1 is MNHEY and CDR2 is SVGAGI. Between the trimmed V and J ends, which lost 0 bases and 5 bases, there was a span of 13 bases. CDR3 nucleotides: TGTGCCAGCAGTTACTCTTGGATTCGGGGGACTGAAGCTTTCTTT. Its protein is CASSYSWIRGTEAFF.

This clone was picked up one time. The chain is built from TRBV19 and TRBJ2-1; 12 bases match TRBD2. J lost 7 bases, V lost 7 bases, and 11 bases had no gene match. This CDR3 has 16 residues. In germline, CDR1 is LNHDA, CDR2 SQIVND (reference sequence). In DNA, the CDR3 is TGTGCCAGTATCGGCCCGGGACTAGCGGGTGCGAATGAGCAGTTCTTC. This translates into CASIGPGLAGANEQFF. The full variable domain, in which reference TRBV19 and TRBJ2-1 provide the parts outside the CDR3, is DGGITQSPKYLFRKEGQNVTLSCEQNLNHDAMYWYRQDPGQGLRLIYYSQIVNDFQKGDIAEGYSVSREKKESFPLTVTSAQKNPTAFYLCASIGPGLAGANEQFFGPGTRLTVL.

This sequence joins TRBV7-2 and TRBJ1-6; tentatively, D is TRBD1 (6 bases). Deletions cut 6 bases from V and 9 bases from J, with 18 bases between. Germline V lookup: CDR1 SGHTA, CDR2 FQGNSA. This CDR3 has 15 amino acids. In nucleotides, the CDR3 is TGTGCCAGCAGAGGGGGGGTTAAGGGGCCTTCACCCCTCCACTTT. It yields the protein CASRGGVKGPSPLHF.

V usage is TRBV28 and J usage is TRBJ1-2; TRBD1 matches at 9 bases. V dropped 3 bases and J dropped 7; count of bases not matched to a gene: 9. The CDR3 contains 15 residues. CDR1 MDHEN and CDR2 SYDVKM come from the germline V gene. CDR3 sequence (DNA): TGTGCCAGCAGTTTTTTGGGACAGGGACTTTTTGGCTACACCTTC. Translated: CASSFLGQGLFGYTF.

This clone was counted between two and nine times. J is TRBJ2-1 and V is TRBV9; 13 positions match TRBD2. The germline CDR1 and CDR2 sequences are SGDLS and YYNGEE. The CDR3 extends over 17 amino acids. J gave up 1 base and V 3 bases, and 4 bases lay outside the gene matches. DNA of the CDR3: TGTGCCAGCAGCGCTCTACTAGCGGGGGGGTCCTACAATGAGCAGTTCTTC. This sequence encodes CASSALLAGGSYNEQFF.

In DNA form, the CDR3 reads TGCAGCGTTAAAGCGGGAGTTCCCAATGAGCAGTTCTTC. Protein: CSVKAGVPNEQFF. The chain combines TRBV29-1 with TRBJ2-1; TRBD2 agrees at 8 bases. CDR3 length equals 13 residues. V shed 5 bases and J 6 bases; nucleotides not matched to a gene: 6. Germline CDR1 SQVTM, CDR2 ANQGSEA.

The J gene is TRBJ2-5, the V gene TRBV15; 9 nucleotides agree with TRBD1. V shed 5 bases, J shed 4 bases, and the junction held 11 bases outside the gene matches. Germline lookup yields CDR1 LNHNV and CDR2 YYDKDF (reference sequence). The CDR3 covers 16 residues. Written as DNA, the CDR3 is TGTGCCACCAGCCTCACAGGGGGCGCGGATAGAGAGACCCAGTACTTC. Its translation: CATSLTGGADRETQYF.

This clone was counted once. V is TRBV27 and J is TRBJ1-5; D not resolved. The CDR3 is 11 amino acids. CDR1 MNHEY and CDR2 SMNVEV come from the germline V gene (reference sequence). The V and J ends lost 7 bases and 1 base respectively, with 2 bases between them. CDR3 nucleotide sequence: TGTGCCAGCATAAGCAATCAGCCCCAGCATTTT. Translating gives CASISNQPQHF.

The chain uses TRBV6-8 and TRBJ2-3; 9 positions match TRBD2. Trimming cost V 8 bases and J 4 bases; bases outside gene matches: 10. Germline-derived CDR1 and CDR2 are MNHGY and SAAAGT. The CDR3 is 15 residues long. CDR3 DNA: TGTGCCAGCCATCACCCGGGGACTAGCTCAGATACGCAGTATTTT. It specifies CASHHPGTSSDTQYF.

The V gene is TRBV4-1, the J gene TRBJ1-2, with D maybe TRBD1 (5 bases). Germline CDR1 and CDR2: MGHRA and YSYEKL. The CDR3 covers 15 residues. V lost 0 bases and J lost 4, with 12 bases in between. CDR3 amino acids: CASSQDGMGRYGYTF. In DNA, the CDR3 is TGCGCCAGCAGCCAAGATGGTATGGGGCGCTATGGCTACACCTTC.

This rearrangement joins TRBV15 to TRBJ2-7; 9 bases align to TRBD1. This CDR3 is built from 14 residues. J was trimmed by 5 bases and V by 5 bases; bases with no gene match: 7. Germline V gene lookup returns CDR1 LNHNV and CDR2 YYDKDF (reference sequence). CDR3 amino acids: CATSALRTGDEQYF. The DNA of the CDR3 is TGTGCCACCAGCGCCCTAAGGACAGGGGACGAGCAGTACTTC.

V usage is TRBV4-3 and J usage is TRBJ1-1; D may be TRBD1 (6 bases). Germline loops: CDR1 LGHNA, CDR2 YSLEER. V dropped 0 bases and J dropped 0 bases, with 17 bases sitting between them. This CDR3 has 18 residues. CDR3 residues: CASSQDPGWGGLNTEAFF. In DNA, the CDR3 is TGCGCCAGCAGCCAAGACCCCGGATGGGGGGGCCTGAACACTGAAGCTTTCTTT.

The chain is built from TRBV24-1 and TRBJ1-5, with 7 bases matching TRBD1. CDR1 KGHDR and CDR2 SFDVKD come from the germline V gene. This CDR3 comprises 14 residues. Germline trimming cut 7 bases from V and 7 bases from J; bases unmatched to any gene: 9. The CDR3, as DNA: TGTGCCACCAGCGACAGGGAGGAGGACCAGCCCCAGCATTTT. It translates to CATSDREEDQPQHF.

The chain employs TRBV2 and TRBJ2-2, with D uncertain. Trimming stripped 2 bases from V and 6 bases from J, with 19 bases between. CDR1 and CDR2 (germline): SNHLY, FYNNEI. The CDR3 spans 17 residues. In DNA form, the CDR3 reads TGTGCCAGCAGTGAACCCACCCAGCTAATTCGGGCCGGGGAGCTGTTTTTT. It translates to CASSEPTQLIRAGELFF.

This clone was counted once. The J gene is TRBJ1-2, the V gene TRBV20-1, with D possibly matching TRBD1 (5 bases). With 3 bases removed from V and 4 bases from J, the gap between germline ends came to 15 bases. The CDR3 has 14 residues. Germline V CDR1 and CDR2: DFQATT, SNEGSKA (reference sequence). The CDR3 reads CSASSAGHSYGYTF. The CDR3 region has the DNA TGCAGTGCTAGTTCGGCGGGGCATTCCTATGGCTACACCTTC.

The CDR3: CASSSRGAEKLFF. DNA of the CDR3: TGTGCCAGCAGTTCCCGGGGAGCGGAAAAACTGTTTTTT. This chain links TRBV2 with TRBJ1-4; D unresolved. The CDR3 spans 13 residues. Trimming left V 5 bases short and J 8 bases short, with 12 bases between. Germline CDR1 SNHLY, CDR2 FYNNEI.